This T cell receptor beta chain was profiled in a study of blood T cell repertoires in COVID-19. On the study more broadly: Acute and convalescent COVID-19 samples came from the United States, Italy and Spain. T cells, B-cell-depleted T cells, or PBMCs provided the cDNA or gDNA that served as material.

As originally analysed: Nucleated cell number was recorded as an estimate derived from reference gene primer amplification. Sequencing was performed with immunoSEQ multiplex PCR; in TCRdb, only in-frame clones are kept and a portion is missing. The DNA gave D and trimming, while V, J and clone size come from that table. Of around 97,000 clones in the sample, 88% were seen once. The sample consisted of peripheral blood. The TCR comes from a human donor in a cohort sampled during active COVID-19.

The DNA for the CDR3 is TGTGCCAGCAGCTCAGACACCTACACTGAAGCTTTCTTT. As protein: CASSSDTYTEAFF. The chain joins TRBV14 to TRBJ1-1; D remains unclear. V lost 5 bases, J lost 3 bases, and 10 bases lay in between. The V gene's germline CDR1 is SGHDN and CDR2 FVKESK. The CDR3 is 13 residues long.